This TCR beta chain was captured by sequencing in a study of blood T cell repertoires in COVID-19. In the study overall: Some COVID-19 samples were acute and others convalescent; all came from the United States, Italy and Spain.

Original processing notes: Using reference gene primer amplification, nucleated cell counts were estimated. Here immunoSEQ multiplex PCR was the method, and the copy in TCRdb shows in-frame clones only, minus some. V and J calls and clone size come straight from that table; D and trimming were deduced from the DNA. The data hold about 130,000 clones, with roughly three quarters observed a single time. CDR1 SGHDN and CDR2 FVKESK come from the germline V gene. V was trimmed by 6 bases and J by 6 bases, leaving 14 bases between them. The CDR3 has 14 amino acids. The clonotype originates from a woman between 65 and 79 years old with COVID-19, enrolled during active disease. The chain uses TRBV14 and TRBJ1-4; D not resolved. Sample: peripheral blood. The DNA for the CDR3 is TGTGCCAGCAGTCCCCTCCAGCAGGATGAAAAACTGTTTTTT. The encoded protein is CASSPLQQDEKLFF.